A selection of T cell receptor beta chains follows, all from one sample in a study of regulatory T cells in long-lasting Graves disease. TCRdb re-called the multiplex PCR reads with MiXCR, one entry per CDR3 protein. The table shows 350,000 to 400,000 distinct CDR3 sequences, with around 15% occurring only once. These sequences were also reported in another study, on T cells in Graves' hyperthyroidism and ophthalmopathy.

The sequencing here drew on peripheral blood mononuclear cells (PBMCs), taken at new diagnosis, from a patient treated with antithyroid drugs. The source is a woman between 18 and 29 years old with Graves disease. Both conserved end residues are part of each CDR3. A D gene is named only where the DNA matches it firmly. Size is omitted from some rows. Given values are once, few, many or a class for expanded clones.

j_call v_call clone_size d_call cdr3_length cdr3_nt cdr3_aa
TRBJ1-2 TRBV28 many TRBD1 15 TGTGCCAGCAGTTCACCGACAGGGTCTAACTATGGCTACACCTTC CASSSPTGSNYGYTF
TRBJ2-5 TRBV6-2/TRBV6-3 many TRBD1 17 TGTGCCAGCAGTTACTCCGTTTCGGGGACAGTCACGGAGACCCAGTACTTC CASSYSVSGTVTETQYF
TRBJ2-3 TRBV20-1 many . 16 TGCAGTGCTAGAGATATGGGCGGGCGCCGCACAGATACGCAGTATTTT CSARDMGGRRTDTQYF
TRBJ2-2 TRBV6-1 . TRBD1 17 TGTGCCAGCAGTATGACAGGGGGATTGGGAGGCTCCGGGGAGCTGTTTTTT CASSMTGGLGGSGELFF
TRBJ2-1 TRBV27 . . 14 TGTGCCAGCAGTTTACAGCTAGTTGGCAATGGGCAGTTCTTC CASSLQLVGNGQFF
TRBJ2-7 TRBV5-1 many TRBD1 15 TGCGCCAGCAGCTTGGTGGGGGACAGGACAACCGAGCAGTACTTC CASSLVGDRTTEQYF
TRBJ1-1 TRBV20-1 many . 13 TGCAGTGCTGGGGGACCGTTCGACACTGAAGCTTTCTTT CSAGGPFDTEAFF
TRBJ1-4 TRBV6-2/TRBV6-3 . . 14 TGTGCCAGCAGTCCAGAGACAGTAAATGAAAAACTGTTTTTT CASSPETVNEKLFF
TRBJ2-7 TRBV20-1 few . 11 TGCAGTGCTAGTGTAGACTACGAGCAGTACTTC CSASVDYEQYF
TRBJ2-1 TRBV7-2 . TRBD2 14 TGTGCCAGCAAGCCCCGTGGCGGGAGGGATGAGCAGCTCTTC CASKPRGGRDEQLF
TRBJ2-1 TRBV15 many TRBD2 19 TGTGCCACCAGCAGAGATCGGACTAGCGGGATTAGGGGATTCAATGAGCAGTTCTTC CATSRDRTSGIRGFNEQFF
TRBJ1-2 TRBV20-1 many TRBD1 13 TGCAGTGCTAGGGGACAGGGAGGGTATGGCTACACCTTC CSARGQGGYGYTF
TRBJ2-1 TRBV11-2 many . 15 TGTGCCAGCAGCTTAGAGGTCAGTGACTACAATGAGCAGTTCTTC CASSLEVSDYNEQFF
TRBJ2-3 TRBV4-1 many TRBD2 16 TGCGCCAGCAGCCAACGTCTAGCGGGAAACACAGATACGCAGTATTTT CASSQRLAGNTDTQYF
TRBJ2-1 TRBV19 few TRBD2 16 TGTGCCAGTAGTTCCGGGACTAGCGGGACAAACGATGAGCAGTTCTTC CASSSGTSGTNDEQFF
TRBJ2-5 TRBV29-1 . TRBD1 12 TGCAGCGTGGACAGGGATGATGGGACCCAGTACTTC CSVDRDDGTQYF
TRBJ1-1 TRBV10-3 few . 14 TGTGCCATCAACCCGGGGCAGGGCGCGACTGAAGCTTTCTTT CAINPGQGATEAFF
TRBJ2-4 TRBV19 . . 16 TGTGCCAGTATCAAATCGGAGGGCCCAGCCAAAAACATTCAGTACTTC CASIKSEGPAKNIQYF
TRBJ1-4 TRBV7-8 . . 14 TGTGCCAGCAGCTTAGAAGCCAGCAGGGAAAAACTGTTTTTT CASSLEASREKLFF
TRBJ1-2 TRBV12-3/TRBV12-4 many . 12 TGTGCCAGCAGTTTTCTGGGGCGAGGCTACACCTTC CASSFLGRGYTF
TRBJ2-5 TRBV20-1 many . 14 TGCAGTGCTAGAGTGCGTGGTCTAGAAGAGACCCAGTACTTC CSARVRGLEETQYF
TRBJ2-7 TRBV7-2 many . 17 TGTGCCAGCAGCTTAGAAAGGGGACACGCGAGCTCCTACGAGCAGTACTTC CASSLERGHASSYEQYF
TRBJ2-3 TRBV12-3/TRBV12-4 few TRBD2 16 TGTGCCAGCAGTCCACCTAGCGGGGGGTTTAGAGATACGCAGTATTTT CASSPPSGGFRDTQYF
TRBJ2-2 TRBV19 . . 15 TGTGCCAGTAGTATAGGCAGTACGAACACCGGGGAGCTGTTTTTT CASSIGSTNTGELFF
TRBJ2-3 TRBV28 many . 17 TGTGCCAGCACTCCAAACCGAGGGGGGGTCAGCACAGATACGCAGTATTTT CASTPNRGGVSTDTQYF
TRBJ2-5 TRBV20-1 many . 16 TGCAGTGCTAGAGATGACCCGAGGGTATACCAAGAGACCCAGTACTTC CSARDDPRVYQETQYF
TRBJ2-3 TRBV11-3 many TRBD1 13 TGTGCCAGCAGCCCGGGACAGGGAGATACGCAGTATTTT CASSPGQGDTQYF
TRBJ2-1 TRBV6-1 many . 15 TGTGCCAGCACCGAAACGGGCAGGGTATACAATGAGCAGTTCTTC CASTETGRVYNEQFF
TRBJ2-2 TRBV19 few TRBD1 16 TGTGCCAGTAGTATACAGGGGGTTTTAAACACCGGGGAGCTGTTTTTT CASSIQGVLNTGELFF
TRBJ2-1 TRBV30 few . 16 TGTGCCTGGAGTGTAGGCGTCAGGAGCTCCTACAATGAGCAGTTCTTC CAWSVGVRSSYNEQFF
TRBJ2-5 TRBV15 . . 14 TGTGCCACCAGCAGAGATGGGGGAGGAGAGACCCAGTACTTC CATSRDGGGETQYF
TRBJ2-7 TRBV7-9 many . 12 TGTGCCAGCAGCTTAGTGACCCACGAGCAGTACTTC CASSLVTHEQYF
TRBJ1-3 TRBV2 many TRBD1 16 TGTGCCAGCAGTATGAGCCCGACAGGGTTCGGAAACACCATATATTTT CASSMSPTGFGNTIYF
TRBJ2-3 TRBV3-1 many TRBD2 15 TGTGCCAGCAGCCAAGCGACTAGCGGCACAGATACGCAGTATTTT CASSQATSGTDTQYF
TRBJ1-2 TRBV18 many . 12 TGTGCCAGCACCTCAGGAGGCTATGGCTACACCTTC CASTSGGYGYTF
TRBJ1-1 TRBV19 . . 15 TGTGCCAGTAGTATGAAGACCGTTATGAACACTGAAGCTTTCTTT CASSMKTVMNTEAFF
TRBJ2-2 TRBV19 . . 14 TGTGCCAGCTGTAAGACGGGGAACACCGGGGAGCTGTTTTTT CASCKTGNTGELFF
TRBJ1-2 TRBV10-3 . TRBD1 12 TGTGCCACCACACAGGGGGCCCATGGCTACACCTTC CATTQGAHGYTF
TRBJ2-6 TRBV3-1 many . 13 TGTGCCAGCAGTCAAACTGGGGCCAACGTCCTGACTTTC CASSQTGANVLTF
TRBJ2-1 TRBV20-1 few TRBD2 17 TGCAGTGCTAGTGGGAGGGAGGAAGTGCTTCTTTACAATGAGCAGTTCTTC CSASGREEVLLYNEQFF
TRBJ2-7 TRBV5-5 many TRBD1 14 TGTGCCAGCAGCCCCGGGACAGGGCAGGGGGAGCAGTACTTC CASSPGTGQGEQYF
TRBJ2-1 TRBV7-6 many TRBD2 17 TGTGCCAGCAGCTTACTAGCGGGAGGGGGGTACCTCAATGAGCAGTTCTTC CASSLLAGGGYLNEQFF
TRBJ2-1 TRBV29-1 many . 16 TGCAGCGGGACAGGGGCATTACTAGCGGGAAAGAATGAGCAGTTCTTC CSGTGALLAGKNEQFF
TRBJ2-1 TRBV27 few TRBD2 12 TGTGCCAGCTTGACTAGCGGATCCAGTCGGTTCTTC CASLTSGSSRFF
TRBJ2-1 TRBV11-2 many . 15 TGTGCCAGCAGCTTTCAGGGGGGGCTCATCGATGAGCAGTTCTTC CASSFQGGLIDEQFF
TRBJ1-2 TRBV30 many . 13 TGTGCCTGGGAACGGCGAGGGAGCTATGGCTACACCTTC CAWERRGSYGYTF
TRBJ1-5 TRBV12-3/TRBV12-4 . TRBD1 15 TGTGCCAGCAGTTACAGGGGGCTAACGGATCAGCCCCAGCATTTT CASSYRGLTDQPQHF
TRBJ2-7 TRBV18 few . 16 TGTGCCAGCTCACCGACTCCCCCGGGCTGGAACTACGAGCAGTACTTC CASSPTPPGWNYEQYF
TRBJ1-2 TRBV6-5 few TRBD1 14 TGTGCCAGCAGTTATCAGGACAGGGGTTGGGGCTACACCTTC CASSYQDRGWGYTF
TRBJ2-7 TRBV7-9 few TRBD1 14 TGTGCCAGCAGCTTTGGTAAGGGGGCTGACGAGCAGTACTTC CASSFGKGADEQYF
TRBJ2-2 TRBV7-9 . . 16 TGTGCCAGCAGCTTAGTCCAGGGGTATAACACCGGGGAGCTGTTTTTT CASSLVQGYNTGELFF
TRBJ2-6 TRBV5-1 few . 18 TGCGCCAGCAGCTTGGCCTACGACAGAAGCTCTGGGGCCAACGTCCTGACTTTC CASSLAYDRSSGANVLTF
TRBJ1-1 TRBV18 many . 12 TGTGCCAGCTCACCTCAGGGAGTTGAAGCTTTCTTT CASSPQGVEAFF
TRBJ2-7 TRBV11-2 many . 14 TGTGCCAGCAGCGTTACAGGGACCGGCTACGAGCAGTACTTC CASSVTGTGYEQYF
TRBJ1-5 TRBV10-2 few . 14 TGCGCCAGCAAACGGACTGATAGCAATCAGCCCCAGCATTTT CASKRTDSNQPQHF